This TCR beta chain originates from a study of control samples from healthy donors and cancer patients. TCRdb's copy holds only in-frame clones and misses some; the assay was immunoSEQ multiplex PCR. This sample has 150,000 to 200,000 clones, with 90% to 95% found just once. This clone has a single count. The CDR3 runs 15 residues. Trimming at V came to 3 bases and at J to 5 bases, leaving 7 bases not matched to a gene. From germline, CDR1 is SGHTA and CDR2 FQGTGA. V usage is TRBV7-3 and J usage is TRBJ2-5; 9 positions agree with TRBD1. The origin of this receptor is a woman aged 40 to 50 in good health. Sequencing was done on a sample of blood. CDR3 nucleotides: TGTGCCAGCAGCTTGACAGGGGGACGAGGGGAGACCCAGTACTTC. The encoded protein is CASSLTGGRGETQYF.